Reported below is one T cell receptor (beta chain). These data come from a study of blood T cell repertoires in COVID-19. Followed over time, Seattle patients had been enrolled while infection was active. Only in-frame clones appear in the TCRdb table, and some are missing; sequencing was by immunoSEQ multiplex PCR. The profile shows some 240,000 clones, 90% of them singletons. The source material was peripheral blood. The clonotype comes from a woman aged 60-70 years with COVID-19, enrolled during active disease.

The CDR3 coding sequence is TGTGCCAGCAGCTCCGCTCTGGGACAGGGGGACCTCTATGGCTACACCTTC. It translates to CASSSALGQGDLYGYTF. This chain connects TRBV7-9 to TRBJ1-2, with 11 nucleotides matching TRBD1. Unmatched junction bases numbered 11, after V lost 4 bases and J lost 4 bases. Germline V lookup: CDR1 SEHNR, CDR2 FQNEAQ (reference sequence). The length of the CDR3 is 17 residues.